These T cell receptor beta chains were read from a single sample in a study of shared clonotypes between healthy human individuals. The method was immunoSEQ multiplex PCR; TCRdb's version includes in-frame clones alone and lacks a portion of them. This table holds approximately 2,300,000 clones, around 92% found once. What was sequenced was naive CD4+ T cells from PBMCs. The origin of the receptors is a man between 18 and 35 years old in good health. Some clones in this sample may be carry-over from other donors' samples. Both conserved end residues are part of each CDR3. A D gene is named only where the DNA matches it firmly. Clone size is shown for a subset of rows, as once, few, many or a class of expanded clone.

d_gene | abundance | j_gene | v_gene | CDR3aa | CDR3nt
TRBD1 | NA | TRBJ2-1 | TRBV6-1 | CASSVEGGANNEQFF | TGTGCCAGCAGTGTCGAAGGGGGCGCAAACAATGAGCAGTTCTTC
TRBD1 | NA | TRBJ1-4 | TRBV9 | CAPGQASEKLFF | TGTGCCCCGGGACAGGCGAGTGAAAAACTGTTTTTT
TRBD1 | NA | TRBJ2-7 | TRBV4-1 | CASSQPGTGRYEQYF | TGCGCCAGCAGCCAACCCGGGACAGGGAGGTACGAGCAGTACTTC
NA | NA | TRBJ2-2 | TRBV6-5 | CASSYFRGRYTGELFF | TGTGCCAGCAGTTACTTTAGGGGACGGTACACCGGGGAGCTGTTTTTT
TRBD2 | NA | TRBJ2-5 | TRBV10-1 | CASRSGTSGSWAAQYF | TGCGCCAGCAGATCCGGGACTAGCGGGAGTTGGGCGGCCCAGTACTTC
NA | NA | TRBJ2-2 | TRBV7-3 | CASSLIFRAGDVGTGELFF | TGTGCCAGCAGCTTAATCTTTAGGGCAGGGGACGTTGGCACCGGGGAGCTGTTTTTT
NA | once | TRBJ2-2 | TRBV5-1 | CASSWGPRNPNTGELFF | TGCGCCAGCAGCTGGGGGCCTCGGAACCCTAACACCGGGGAGCTGTTTTTT
TRBD2 | NA | TRBJ2-3 | TRBV5-4 | CASSPPGTSGIDTQYF | TGTGCCAGCAGCCCCCCGGGGACTAGCGGGATAGATACGCAGTATTTT
TRBD1 | NA | TRBJ2-3 | TRBV4-1 | CASSRSGTGTDTQYF | TGCGCCAGCAGCCGGTCCGGGACAGGGACAGATACGCAGTATTTT
TRBD1 | NA | TRBJ2-4 | TRBV28 | CASRSDRGRSRNIQYF | TGTGCCAGCAGGTCGGACAGGGGGCGGTCTAGGAACATTCAGTACTTC
TRBD1 | NA | TRBJ1-2 | TRBV4-3 | CASSQDSPGHRGYGYTF | TGCGCCAGCAGCCAAGATAGCCCGGGCCACAGGGGGTATGGCTACACCTTC
NA | NA | TRBJ1-5 | TRBV19 | CASIPHGSYYSNQPQHF | TGTGCCAGTATCCCCCACGGGAGTTACTATAGCAATCAGCCCCAGCATTTT
TRBD2 | NA | TRBJ2-7 | TRBV29-1 | CSVEDRLAGAKPPYEQYF | TGCAGCGTTGAAGATCGGCTAGCGGGAGCCAAACCTCCCTACGAGCAGTACTTC
NA | NA | TRBJ2-5 | TRBV7-2 | CASSPRSGGWETQYF | TGTGCCAGCAGCCCAAGGTCAGGAGGATGGGAGACCCAGTACTTC
NA | NA | TRBJ2-3 | TRBV28 | CASSPAGSVTDTQYF | TGTGCCAGCAGCCCGGCCGGTTCGGTCACAGATACGCAGTATTTT
NA | NA | TRBJ2-1 | TRBV7-6 | CASSFPTRDRYNEQFF | TGTGCCAGCAGCTTCCCAACCAGGGACCGCTACAATGAGCAGTTCTTC
NA | NA | TRBJ1-1 | TRBV6-1 | CASSGQAIQNTEAFF | TGTGCCAGCAGTGGCCAGGCGATCCAGAACACTGAAGCTTTCTTT
NA | NA | TRBJ2-3 | TRBV9 | CASSGALVADTQYF | TGTGCCAGCAGCGGCGCCCTTGTCGCAGATACGCAGTATTTT
TRBD2 | NA | TRBJ2-1 | TRBV9 | CASSVQRDSYNEQFF | TGTGCCAGCAGCGTCCAGCGGGATTCCTACAATGAGCAGTTCTTC
TRBD2 | NA | TRBJ2-5 | TRBV5-1 | CASSRQAGGETQYF | TGCGCCAGCAGCCGTCAGGCGGGGGGAGAGACCCAGTACTTC
TRBD1 | NA | TRBJ1-3 | TRBV18 | CASSPDRVSVTIYF | TGTGCCAGCTCTCCGGACAGGGTCTCCGTTACCATATATTTT
TRBD2 | once | TRBJ2-1 | TRBV9 | CASNPGLAFYNEQFF | TGTGCCAGCAATCCGGGACTAGCGTTTTACAATGAGCAGTTCTTC
NA | once | TRBJ2-2 | TRBV30 | CAWSGPIWGNGELFF | TGTGCCTGGAGTGGTCCAATTTGGGGAAACGGGGAGCTGTTTTTT
NA | few | TRBJ2-7 | TRBV20-1 | CSASLSYEQYF | TGCAGTGCTAGCCTCTCCTACGAGCAGTACTTC
TRBD2 | NA | TRBJ2-1 | TRBV28 | CASSSTVTSGGPHSSYNEQFF | TGTGCCAGCAGTTCAACGGTCACTAGCGGGGGGCCTCATAGCTCCTACAATGAGCAGTTCTTC
TRBD2 | NA | TRBJ2-3 | TRBV30 | CAWSGGLAGVGDTQYF | TGTGCCTGGAGTGGTGGACTAGCGGGAGTAGGAGATACGCAGTATTTT
TRBD2 | NA | TRBJ2-7 | TRBV30 | CAWNDSGSFTYEQYF | TGTGCCTGGAATGATAGCGGGAGCTTTACCTACGAGCAGTACTTC
NA | NA | TRBJ1-5 | TRBV28 | CASSLSGGPTF | TGTGCCAGCAGCTTGAGTGGTGGCCCGACTTTT
TRBD1 | NA | TRBJ2-1 | TRBV19 | CASSRPRDRVVVDEQFF | TGTGCCAGTAGTCGGCCCCGGGACAGGGTCGTAGTCGATGAGCAGTTCTTC
NA | NA | TRBJ2-2 | TRBV2 | CASSPRGTNTGELFF | TGTGCCAGCAGCCCACGGGGGACGAACACCGGGGAGCTGTTTTTT
TRBD2 | NA | TRBJ2-5 | TRBV11-2 | CASSGEGRETQYF | TGTGCCAGCAGCGGGGAGGGGCGGGAGACCCAGTACTTC
NA | NA | TRBJ1-1 | TRBV6-5 | CASSRDSVGPEAFF | TGTGCCAGCAGTCGCGACTCCGTCGGCCCTGAAGCTTTCTTT
TRBD2 | NA | TRBJ2-1 | TRBV5-6 | CASSFATGTSQFF | TGTGCCAGCAGCTTTGCTACCGGGACTAGCCAGTTCTTC
TRBD2 | NA | TRBJ2-7 | TRBV4-3 | CASSPEAGVYEQYF | TGCGCCAGCAGCCCCGAGGCGGGAGTCTACGAGCAGTACTTC
NA | few | TRBJ1-5 | TRBV6-5 | CASSYSYRGNQPQHF | TGTGCCAGCAGTTACTCGTACAGGGGCAATCAGCCCCAGCATTTT
NA | NA | TRBJ2-3 | TRBV7-3 | CASKDSSATDTQYF | TGTGCCAGCAAAGACTCATCAGCCACAGATACGCAGTATTTT
NA | NA | TRBJ2-3 | TRBV7-2 | CASSLDFQADTQYF | TGTGCCAGCAGCTTGGACTTCCAGGCAGATACGCAGTATTTT
NA | few | TRBJ1-2 | TRBV28 | CASEGGNYGYTF | TGTGCCAGCGAGGGCGGGAACTATGGCTACACCTTC
TRBD1 | NA | TRBJ1-3 | TRBV7-8 | CASSRRTGHSGNTIYF | TGTGCCAGCAGCCGACGGACAGGGCACTCTGGAAACACCATATATTTT
TRBD1 | NA | TRBJ2-7 | TRBV25-1 | CASSGDRGLVEQYF | TGTGCCAGCAGTGGGGACAGGGGGCTTGTCGAGCAGTACTTC
NA | once | TRBJ1-1 | TRBV6-5 | CASSYGGGNTEAFF | TGTGCCAGCAGTTACGGAGGGGGGAACACTGAAGCTTTCTTT
NA | NA | TRBJ1-1 | TRBV6-5 | CASSYGGGDTEAFF | TGTGCCAGCAGTTACGGGGGCGGGGATACTGAAGCTTTCTTT
NA | NA | TRBJ2-2 | TRBV19 | CASSIGWVAAGELFF | TGTGCCAGTAGTATAGGCTGGGTCGCGGCCGGGGAGCTGTTTTTT
TRBD2 | NA | TRBJ2-3 | TRBV2 | CASSETFYGTSGSPQYF | TGTGCCAGCAGTGAAACTTTCTACGGGACTAGCGGGAGTCCGCAGTATTTT
NA | NA | TRBJ1-1 | TRBV19 | CASSIPRWPEAFF | TGTGCCAGTAGTATCCCCAGATGGCCTGAAGCTTTCTTT
TRBD2 | NA | TRBJ2-6 | TRBV18 | CASSPRQTSGIYSGANVLTF | TGTGCCAGCTCACCACGTCAGACTAGCGGGATTTACTCTGGGGCCAACGTCCTGACTTTC
NA | NA | TRBJ1-1 | TRBV29-1 | CSLGMVNTEAFF | TGCAGCCTGGGGATGGTGAACACTGAAGCTTTCTTT